These T cell receptor beta chains were read from a single sample in a study of OX40 agonist ivuxolimab in advanced cancers. The table came from immunoSEQ multiplex PCR; TCRdb's copy has only in-frame clones and leaves some out. The sample yields tens of thousands of clones, about 84% seen once. The starting material was CD4+ or CD8+ T cells sorted from blood, obtained in a trial of the OX40 agonist ivuxolimab. The receptors shown here come from an adult with an advanced solid tumor such as melanoma, head and neck, liver or kidney cancer. The CDR3 runs from the conserved cysteine through the conserved F or W.

TRBJ1-2 | TRBV6-6 | CASSPGLANYGYTF
TRBJ1-2 | TRBV4-2 | CASSQVYGVVANYGYTF
TRBJ1-3 | TRBV5-4 | CASSPDRRGNTIYF
TRBJ2-5 | TRBV6-1 | CASKRGFQETQYF
TRBJ2-5 | TRBV6-1 | CASSESATQYF
TRBJ2-2 | TRBV5-4 | CASSLDQFGELFF
TRBJ2-3 | TRBV7-2 | CASSPGGRSTDTQYF
TRBJ2-3 | TRBV29-1 | CSVGTRGTQYF
TRBJ2-7 | TRBV28 | CASSFRPEGRYF
TRBJ2-1 | TRBV19 | CASSVFKGGGAAYNEQFF
TRBJ1-2 | TRBV7-9 | CASSPSGGLDYGYTF
TRBJ2-7 | TRBV30 | CACALAGGYEQYF
TRBJ1-5 | TRBV5-8 | CAGSVDPNQPQHF
TRBJ2-7 | TRBV6-6 | CASSYGRRPPYEQYF
TRBJ1-2 | TRBV5-1 | CASSLGDGNYGYTF
TRBJ1-2 | TRBV7-2 | CASSLIWDSGYTF
TRBJ1-6 | TRBV4-1 | CASSQDEGGGGSSPLHF
TRBJ2-7 | TRBV10-3 | CASKGTGGYEQYF
TRBJ1-1 | TRBV2 | CASRDDRDTEAFF
TRBJ1-5 | TRBV4-3 | CASSQRPGDHQPQHF
TRBJ2-6 | TRBV5-4 | CASSSARGSGSGANVLTF
TRBJ1-1 | TRBV4-3 | CASSQHAGSNTEAFF
TRBJ2-6 | TRBV19 | CARGLPDRGSSGANVLTF
TRBJ1-2 | TRBV27 | CASSLSRTNYGYTF
TRBJ2-3 | TRBV5-1 | CASSIGQGASDTQYF
TRBJ2-3 | TRBV28 | CASIPFGQGALVDTQYF
TRBJ1-2 | TRBV7-9 | CASRHGTGGAYGYTF
TRBJ2-3 | TRBV18 | CASSPRTSGGKDTQYF
TRBJ1-4 | TRBV2 | CASSARGSREKLFF
TRBJ1-2 | TRBV7-9 | CASSREGFLFGYTF
TRBJ1-3 | TRBV7-9 | CASSYTRQGWAGNTIYF
TRBJ1-6 | TRBV30 | CAWKGGTYNSPLHF
TRBJ2-7 | TRBV28 | CASGYEQYF
TRBJ2-3 | TRBV11-2 | CASSPQRGSTDTQYF
TRBJ1-1 | TRBV28 | CASSQLHAEAFF
TRBJ2-5 | TRBV7-2 | CASSLAPQGGETQYF
TRBJ2-5 | TRBV18 | CASSVGETRETQYF
TRBJ1-3 | TRBV5-1 | CASSTAGELNTIYF
TRBJ2-3 | TRBV14 | CASSTRGGPDTQYF
TRBJ2-5 | TRBV30 | CALEGTSGGARETQYF
TRBJ2-5 | TRBV5-1 | CASSLFASGGYQETQYF
TRBJ2-5 | TRBV25-1 | CASSELGGTTDQETQYF
TRBJ1-2 | TRBV7-2 | CASSLTTGGLGLGYTF
TRBJ1-2 | TRBV4-3 | CASSQRTLGQDYGYTF
TRBJ2-3 | TRBV5-1 | CASSIPSSGGGREDTQYF
TRBJ2-1 | TRBV5-4 | CASSLDPGATAGEQFF
TRBJ1-1 | TRBV14 | CASSQGQGYTEAFF
TRBJ1-5 | TRBV9 | CASSVAEHQPQHF
TRBJ2-3 | TRBV2 | CASSEGGGPDTQYF
TRBJ1-5 | TRBV7-8 | CASSSGIGGQPQHF
TRBJ1-5 | TRBV6-6 | CASSRGTGDQPQHF
TRBJ1-5 | TRBV5-5 | CASSLEARSYSNQPQHF
TRBJ2-2 | TRBV27 | CASSLSSLSFGELFF